The clone carrying this TCR beta chain was observed a few times. This sample stems from a study of beta chain features in type 1 diabetes. The isolated RNA, all of it, was reverse transcribed, so expressed TCRB transcripts were what got sequenced. Clones were read by immunoSEQ multiplex PCR, and TCRdb kept only the in-frame ones, dropping some. This sample has 970,000 or so clones; around a sixth occur once, and the top ten carry around 0.02%. V was pared by 8 bases and J by 2 bases, with 7 bases between. CDR3 length: 11 amino acids. Germline values: CDR1 SNHLY, CDR2 FYNNEI. V is TRBV2 and J is TRBJ2-7; perhaps TRBD1 as D (6 bases). Material for sequencing was naive CD4+ T cells from blood. The sequence was collected from a woman aged 18-29 years in good health. In DNA form, the CDR3 reads TGTGCCAGCGGGACACCCTACGAGCAGTACTTC. The encoded protein is CASGTPYEQYF. Filled out from reference TRBV2 and TRBJ2-7, the complete variable domain reads EPEVTQTPSHQVTQMGQEVILRCVPISNHLYFYWYRQILGQKVEFLVSFYNNEISEKSEIFDDQFSVERPDGSNFTLKIRSTKLEDSAMYFCASGTPYEQYFGPGTRLTVT.